The 15 T cell receptor beta chains below all came from one sample that was sequenced in a study of T cell repertoires in cytomegalovirus infection. MiXCR was run by TCRdb on the reads, yielding one entry per CDR3 protein. The table lists some 160,000 distinct CDR3 sequences, roughly 17% of them singletons. Sequencing used CD8+ T cells from PBMCs. The receptor set was obtained from a human donor in good health (CMV status not recorded). Some clones in this sample may be carry-over from other donors' samples.

V gene TRBV14 combines with J gene TRBJ2-7; 7 positions agree with TRBD2. Germline CDR1 and CDR2: SGHDN and FVKESK. CDR3 length equals 12 residues. The junction had 3 bases not matched to a gene; V was cut back by 5 bases and J by 5 bases. This CDR3 is CASSYTSDEQYF. The CDR3 region has the DNA TGTGCCAGCAGCTATACTAGCGACGAGCAGTACTTC.

In its sample, this clonotype was seen a few times. The CDR3 sequence: CASSSYPSGSPYNEQFF. CDR3 sequence (DNA): TGTGCCAGCAGCTCCTACCCTAGCGGGAGCCCCTACAATGAGCAGTTCTTC. The chain uses TRBV7-7 and TRBJ2-1; 10 nucleotides agree with TRBD2. V trimming: 4 bases; J trimming: 2 bases; junction bases outside the gene matches: 8. Germline V gives CDR1 SSHAT, CDR2 FNYEAQ (reference sequence). This CDR3 contains 17 residues.

The genes are TRBV9 and TRBJ1-2, with D possibly TRBD1 on 5 matching bases. CDR1 and CDR2 (germline): SGDLS, YYNGEE. V gave up 1 base and J gave up 5 bases, with 15 bases separating them. The CDR3 covers 15 residues. DNA of the CDR3: TGTGCCAGCAGCGTATCCGGGGGTAAGAAGTATGGCTACACCTTC. This gives the protein CASSVSGGKKYGYTF.

The CDR3 reads CSVEVGTQYNEQFF. The CDR3 coding sequence is TGCAGCGTTGAAGTGGGGACCCAGTACAATGAGCAGTTCTTC. The gene calls are TRBV29-1 and TRBJ2-1; D may correspond to TRBD1 or TRBD2 (5 bases each). V lost 1 base and J lost 4, with 11 bases in between. The CDR3 length is 14 residues. Germline V gene lookup returns CDR1 SQVTM and CDR2 ANQGSEA.

This clonotype was detected once. The rearrangement uses TRBV7-2 and TRBJ1-1, with 7 nucleotides matching TRBD1. Germline loops: CDR1 SGHTA, CDR2 FQGNSA. This CDR3 has 14 residues. V lost 5 bases and J lost 3; bases outside the gene matches: 6. The CDR3 spells CASSETGPDTEAFF. CDR3 DNA: TGTGCCAGCAGCGAGACAGGGCCCGACACTGAAGCTTTCTTT.

The chain combines TRBV15 with TRBJ2-1, with 8 bases fitting TRBD2. The CDR3 covers 16 residues. The J segment lost 4 bases and the V segment lost 5 bases, leaving 10 bases of the junction unmatched. The V gene's germline CDR1 is LNHNV and CDR2 YYDKDF (reference sequence). CDR3 sequence: CATSGSGTRLYNEQFF. The CDR3 coding sequence is TGTGCCACCAGCGGATCCGGGACTAGGCTTTACAATGAGCAGTTCTTC.

This clonotype has a handful of counts. This chain connects TRBV7-9 to TRBJ2-1, with D possibly matching TRBD1 (6 bases). Deletions cut 6 bases from V and 0 bases from J, with 12 bases between. CDR1 and CDR2 from the germline V gene are SEHNR and FQNEAQ (reference sequence). The CDR3 runs 15 residues. In DNA form, the CDR3 reads TGTGCCAGCAGGCCCCGGACAGCCTCCTACAATGAGCAGTTCTTC. Translating it yields CASRPRTASYNEQFF.

This chain links TRBV6-2 or TRBV6-3 with TRBJ2-7, with TRBD1 matching 8 bases. V shed 5 bases, J shed 6 bases, and the junction held 12 bases outside the gene matches. The CDR3 runs to 15 residues. Germline V gene data show CDR1 as MNHEY and CDR2 as SVGEGT. In DNA, the CDR3 is TGTGCCAGCAGTACTCCGGGACAGGAATTTGGCGAGCAGTACTTC. Translating it yields CASSTPGQEFGEQYF.

This clonotype came up a few times. The chain carries TRBV7-8 and TRBJ2-5; D could derive from TRBD1 or TRBD2 (5 bases each). The ends were cut back, 5 bases at V and 2 bases at J, with 12 bases in the middle. Germline V gene sequence: CDR1 SGHVS, CDR2 FQNEAQ. CDR3 length equals 14 residues. This CDR3 is CASSPWDVQETQYF. The CDR3 DNA reads TGTGCCAGCAGCCCGTGGGACGTACAAGAGACCCAGTACTTC. The entire variable domain, with the rest obtained from reference TRBV7-8 and TRBJ2-5, is as follows: GAGVSQSPRYKVAKRGQDVALRCDPISGHVSLFWYQQALGQGPEFLTYFQNEAQLDKSGLPSDRFFAERPEGSVSTLKIQRTQQEDSAVYLCASSPWDVQETQYFGPGTRLLVL.

The V gene is TRBV7-2, the J gene TRBJ2-3; TRBD2 aligns across 13 bases. Per the germline V gene, CDR1 is SGHTA and CDR2 is FQGNSA. CDR3 length: 15 residues. V dropped 5 bases and J dropped 6; count of bases not matched to a gene: 5. Here the CDR3 reads CASSATSGGADTQYF. Here the CDR3 DNA reads TGTGCCAGCAGCGCCACTAGCGGGGGGGCCGATACGCAGTATTTT.

The gene calls are TRBV6-5 and TRBJ1-6; maybe TRBD1 (5 bases). In germline, CDR1 is MNHEY, CDR2 SVGAGI. Between the trimmed V and J ends, which lost 8 bases and 9 bases, there was a span of 11 bases. This CDR3 is 12 amino acids long. The CDR3 is CASSGHSSPLHF. The CDR3, as DNA: TGTGCCAGCTCAGGGCATAGTTCACCCCTCCACTTT.

The chain recombines TRBV29-1 with TRBJ2-1, with D possibly being TRBD1 (6 bases). Germline loops: CDR1 SQVTM, CDR2 ANQGSEA. CDR3 length: 14 residues. Trimming shortened V by 7 bases and J by 4 bases, and 17 bases separated the two germline ends. The CDR3 is CSAPRDTGYNEQFF. CDR3 bases: TGCAGCGCACCCCGGGACACAGGATACAATGAGCAGTTCTTC.

The V and J genes are TRBV29-1 and TRBJ2-6, with TRBD1 matching 9 bases. Germline CDR1 is SQVTM and CDR2 is ANQGSEA. J was trimmed by 1 base and V by 6 bases; bases with no gene match: 10. CDR3 length: 17 residues. CDR3 nucleotide sequence: TGCAGCGTAAAACCGGGACAGGGAGGATCTGGGGCCAACGTCCTGACTTTC. It encodes CSVKPGQGGSGANVLTF.

V gene TRBV28 combines with J gene TRBJ2-7, with 7 positions matching TRBD2. Unmatched junction bases numbered 2, after V lost 2 bases and J lost 4 bases. CDR3 length equals 13 residues. Germline V CDR1 and CDR2: MDHEN, SYDVKM. CDR3 sequence reads: CASSLRGGYEQYF. Here the CDR3 DNA reads TGTGCCAGCAGTTTAAGGGGAGGGTACGAGCAGTACTTC.

The chain has TRBV27 and TRBJ2-1; D unresolved. Trimming took 6 bases from V and 0 from J, leaving 9 bases between them. The length of the CDR3 is 14 residues. Germline CDR1 reads MNHEY; CDR2 reads SMNVEV (reference sequence). DNA for the CDR3: TGTGCCAGCAGACCCCCGAGCTCCTACAATGAGCAGTTCTTC. Protein product: CASRPPSSYNEQFF.